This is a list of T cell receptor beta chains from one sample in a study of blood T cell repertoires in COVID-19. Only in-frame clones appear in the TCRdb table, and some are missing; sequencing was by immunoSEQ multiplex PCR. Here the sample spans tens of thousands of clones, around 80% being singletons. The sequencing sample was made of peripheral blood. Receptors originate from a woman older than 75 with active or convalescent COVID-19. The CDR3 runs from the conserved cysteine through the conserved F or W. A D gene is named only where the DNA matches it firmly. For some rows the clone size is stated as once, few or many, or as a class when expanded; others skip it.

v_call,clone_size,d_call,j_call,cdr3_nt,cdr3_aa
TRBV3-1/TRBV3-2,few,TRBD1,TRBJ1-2,TGTGCCAGCGGACAGGGGGCAGGTTATGGCTACACCTTC,CASGQGAGYGYTF
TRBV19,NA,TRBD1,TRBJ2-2,TGTGCCACCGTGGACAGGGTGAACACCGGGGAGCTGTTTTTT,CATVDRVNTGELFF
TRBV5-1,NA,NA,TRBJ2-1,TGCGCCAGCAGCCGAGTAGACGAGGGTTACAATGAGCAGTTCTTC,CASSRVDEGYNEQFF
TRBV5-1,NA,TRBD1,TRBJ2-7,TGCGCCAGCAGCTTGGGGTGGACAGGGGGTATCTACGAGCAGTACTTC,CASSLGWTGGIYEQYF
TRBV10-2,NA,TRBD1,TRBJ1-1,TGCGCCAGCAGTGAGTCGGGACAGTCGATAGTTTTGATAACTGAAGCTTTCTTT,CASSESGQSIVLITEAFF
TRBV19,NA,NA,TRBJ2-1,TGTGCCAGTAGTCATCACAATGAGCAGTTCTTC,CASSHHNEQFF
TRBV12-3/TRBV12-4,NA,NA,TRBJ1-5,TGTGCCAGCAGGGGCACAGGGAATCAGCCCCAGCATTTT,CASRGTGNQPQHF
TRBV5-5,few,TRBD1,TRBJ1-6,TGTGCCAGCAGCCCTAGGGGGCAAAGTTCACCCCTCCACTTT,CASSPRGQSSPLHF
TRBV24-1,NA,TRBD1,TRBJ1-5,TGTGCCACCAGTGATTCCGGACAGGGGAAACATCAGCCCCAGCATTTT,CATSDSGQGKHQPQHF
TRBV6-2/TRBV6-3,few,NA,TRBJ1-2,TGTGCCAGCAGTTACCGGACAGTCGCCTCCCCCTATGGCTACACCTTC,CASSYRTVASPYGYTF
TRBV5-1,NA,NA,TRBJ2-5,TGCGCCAGCAGCCCGGGGGGCTTCCAAGAGACCCAGTACTTC,CASSPGGFQETQYF
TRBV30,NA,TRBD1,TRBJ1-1,TGTGCCTGGACCTTAGGGGGCGCAGGCACTGAAGCTTTCTTT,CAWTLGGAGTEAFF
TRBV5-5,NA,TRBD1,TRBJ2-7,TGTGCCAGCAGCTTGATGGGGACAGGGGGCTACGAGCAGTACTTC,CASSLMGTGGYEQYF
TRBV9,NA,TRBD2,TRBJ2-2,TGTGCCAGCAGCACCCCACTAGCGGGAGTCTTTTCCGGGGAGCTGTTTTTT,CASSTPLAGVFSGELFF
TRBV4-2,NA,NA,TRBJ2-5,TGTGCCAGCAGCCCGGTTGTATACGCCAAGGAGACCCAGTACTTC,CASSPVVYAKETQYF
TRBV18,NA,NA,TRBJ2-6,TGTGCCAGCGACAACTCTGGGGCCAACGTCCTGACTTTC,CASDNSGANVLTF
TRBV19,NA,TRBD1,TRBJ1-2,TGTGCCAGTAGTATTTGGTCAGGGGGCGAGCATGGCTACACCTTC,CASSIWSGGEHGYTF
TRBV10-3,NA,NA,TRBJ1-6,TGTGCCATCAGGAAGGACACAAATTCACCCCTCCACTTT,CAIRKDTNSPLHF
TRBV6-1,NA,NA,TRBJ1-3,TGTGCCAGCAGTGAACTAGGAAACTCTGGAAACACCATATATTTT,CASSELGNSGNTIYF
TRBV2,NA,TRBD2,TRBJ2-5,TGTGCCAGCAGCGGACTAGCGGGGGGGCAGGAGACCCAGTACTTC,CASSGLAGGQETQYF
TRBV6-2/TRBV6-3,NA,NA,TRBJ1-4,TGTGCCAGCAGTAGAAGGACAGCCTCGTCAACTAATGAAAAACTGTTTTTT,CASSRRTASSTNEKLFF
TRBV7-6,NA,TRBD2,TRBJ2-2,TGTGCCAGCAGCGATACTAGCGCCGGGGAGCTGTTTTTT,CASSDTSAGELFF
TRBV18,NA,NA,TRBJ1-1,TGTGCCAGCTCACCCGTCGGGGGGTACACTGAAGCTTTCTTT,CASSPVGGYTEAFF
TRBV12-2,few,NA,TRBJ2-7,TGTGCAAGTCGCTTAAGCCCCAAGCTTTCAGGACAGGATACCTACGAGCAGTACTTC,CASRLSPKLSGQDTYEQYF
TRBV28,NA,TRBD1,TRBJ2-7,TGTGCCAGCAGTTTACAACTGGGACAGGGATCCTACGAGCAGTACTTC,CASSLQLGQGSYEQYF
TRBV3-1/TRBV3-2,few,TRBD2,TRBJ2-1,TGTGCCAGCAGCCAAGCCTTCCAGCGGGAGCGCCATGAGCAGTTCTTC,CASSQAFQRERHEQFF
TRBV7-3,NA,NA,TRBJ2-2,TGTGCCAGCAGTGTACTCCGGGACAGGGAGCTGTTTTTT,CASSVLRDRELFF
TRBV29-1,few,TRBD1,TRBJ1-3,TGCAGCGTCGGACAGGGGCAGGGAAACACCATATATTTT,CSVGQGQGNTIYF
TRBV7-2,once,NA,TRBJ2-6,TGTGCCAGCAGCACCGGGGGCTCTGGGGCCAACGTCCTGACTTTC,CASSTGGSGANVLTF
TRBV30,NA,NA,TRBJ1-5,TGTGCCTGGAGTGTTTCTACCAGCAATCAGCCCCAGCATTTT,CAWSVSTSNQPQHF
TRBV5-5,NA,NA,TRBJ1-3,TGTGCCAGCAGCCCCCGGGACACCTCTGGAAACACCATATATTTT,CASSPRDTSGNTIYF
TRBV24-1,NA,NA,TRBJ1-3,TGTGCCACCAGTGAGGGTGGAGAAAACACCATATATTTT,CATSEGGENTIYF
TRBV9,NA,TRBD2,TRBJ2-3,TGTGCCAGCAGCTCCCAAAATTGGGGATACCGGGAGGTTTTAGATACGCAGTATTTT,CASSSQNWGYREVLDTQYF
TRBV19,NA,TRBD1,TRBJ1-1,TGTGCCAGTAGTATATACAGGGGGGAAATGAACACTGAAGCTTTCTTT,CASSIYRGEMNTEAFF
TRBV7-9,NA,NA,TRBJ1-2,TGTGCCAGCAGCTTAGGTCGCGGTGACTATGGCTACACCTTC,CASSLGRGDYGYTF
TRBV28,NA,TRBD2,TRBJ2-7,TGTGCCAGCAGTTTGACTAGCGGGGGTTGGACCTACGAGCAGTACTTC,CASSLTSGGWTYEQYF
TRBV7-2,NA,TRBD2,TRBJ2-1,TGTGCCAGCAGCCCACCGGGACTAGCGGGAGGGCTCCATGAGCAGTTCTTC,CASSPPGLAGGLHEQFF
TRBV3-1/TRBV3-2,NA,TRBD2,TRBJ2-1,TGTGCCAGCAGCAGGCGGGGGGAGCAGTTCTTC,CASSRRGEQFF
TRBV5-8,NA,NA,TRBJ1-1,TGTGCCAGCAGCTTGGGACAGGCTATACCCTCCATGAACACTGAAGCTTTCTTT,CASSLGQAIPSMNTEAFF
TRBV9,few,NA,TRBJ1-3,TGTGCCAGCAGCCCAACCGGGAACGAGGACACCATATATTTT,CASSPTGNEDTIYF
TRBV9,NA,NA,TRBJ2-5,TGTGCCAGCAGCGTCGGACAGTTCCAAGAGACCCAGTACTTC,CASSVGQFQETQYF
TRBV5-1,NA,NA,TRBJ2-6,TGCGCCAGCAGCTTGCATGTCTCTGGGGCCAACGTCCTGACTTTC,CASSLHVSGANVLTF
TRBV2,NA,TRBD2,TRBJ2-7,TGTGCCAGCAGTGAAGCATGGTCGGGCGGGAGAGGGCAGTACTTC,CASSEAWSGGRGQYF
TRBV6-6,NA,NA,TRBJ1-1,TGTGCCAGCAGTAAAGCAGGGGATACCTATGAAGCTTTCTTT,CASSKAGDTYEAFF
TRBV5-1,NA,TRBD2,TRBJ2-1,TGCGCCAGCAGCTTCAGCGGGAGGGCCAACAATGAGCAGTTCTTC,CASSFSGRANNEQFF
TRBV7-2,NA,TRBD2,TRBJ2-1,TGTGCCAGCAGCTTAGCGGTGGGACTAGCGGGAGACCCCTCCAATGAGCAGTTCTTC,CASSLAVGLAGDPSNEQFF
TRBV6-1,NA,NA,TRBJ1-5,TGTGCCAGCAGTGAAAGCGGCAGCAATCAGCCCCAGCATTTT,CASSESGSNQPQHF
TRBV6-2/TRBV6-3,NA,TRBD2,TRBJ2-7,TGTGCCAGCAGTTACTTCGGACGGGGGGAAGTTAACGAGCAGTACTTC,CASSYFGRGEVNEQYF
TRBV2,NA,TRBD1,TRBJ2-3,TGTGCCAGCAGGATGGGGACAGGGGGCTGGGATACGCAGTATTTT,CASRMGTGGWDTQYF
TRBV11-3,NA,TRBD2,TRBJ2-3,TGTGCCAGCAGCTTGGGGGAGACTAGCGGGGTCCCGGGGACGCAGTATTTT,CASSLGETSGVPGTQYF
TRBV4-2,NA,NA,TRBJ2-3,TGTGCCAGCAGCCAAGACGGGTCCACAGATACGCAGTATTTT,CASSQDGSTDTQYF
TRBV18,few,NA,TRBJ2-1,TGTGCCAGCTCATCAGAACCCCGGGACACAGAGCAGTTCTTC,CASSSEPRDTEQFF